A single sample gave rise to the 9 T cell receptor beta chains below, sequenced in a study of CD8 T cells in ankylosing spondylitis. MiXCR was run by TCRdb on the 5' RACE reads, yielding one entry per CDR3 protein. The profile shows approximately 260,000 distinct CDR3 sequences, over 15% of them singletons. Sequenced input: blood, either unsorted or a sorted T cell fraction (not recorded which). These receptors were obtained from a male donor with ankylosing spondylitis or in good health (not recorded which).

This clonotype was seen only a few times. J is TRBJ2-3 and V is TRBV29-1; D is unclear. Deletions cut 0 bases from V and 2 bases from J, with 12 bases between. The germline V gene encodes CDR1 SQVTM and CDR2 ANQGSEA. The CDR3 length is 15 residues. The CDR3 DNA reads as TGCAGCGTTGAAGATCCGCAAAGGTACACAGATACGCAGTATTTT. Amino acid sequence: CSVEDPQRYTDTQYF.

This sequence joins TRBV11-2 and TRBJ1-1; no clear D. CDR1 and CDR2 from the germline V gene are SGHAT and FQNNGV. The CDR3 extends over 16 amino acids. V lost 6 bases to trimming and J lost 0 bases, with 17 bases between them. The CDR3 loop reads CASSQTLGRLNTEAFF. Written as DNA, the CDR3 is TGTGCCAGCAGTCAGACCCTGGGGAGATTGAACACTGAAGCTTTCTTT.

This clonotype was found many times. The chain joins TRBV6-5 to TRBJ2-1, with 11 bases matching TRBD2. The CDR3 sequence is 19 residues long. V was pared by 7 bases and J by 0 bases, with 14 bases of the junction left unmatched. The germline gives CDR1 MNHEY, CDR2 SVGAGI. The CDR3 bases are TGTGCCAGCATTAAGGGGACTAGCGGAGCCGGTTGCTCCTACAATGAGCAGTTCTTC. Its protein is CASIKGTSGAGCSYNEQFF.

The sample holds a few counts of this clonotype. The chain carries TRBV3-1 and TRBJ2-3; 12 nucleotides align to TRBD2. CDR1 LGHDT and CDR2 YNNKEL come from the germline V gene (reference sequence). The CDR3 has 20 amino acids. J gave up 4 bases and V 4 bases, and 18 bases lay outside the gene matches. CDR3 in amino acids: CASSPDRSVPSGRASDTQYF. Here the CDR3 DNA reads TGTGCCAGCAGCCCAGACAGGTCCGTCCCTAGCGGGAGGGCATCAGATACGCAGTATTTT.

In its sample, this clonotype was seen once. The rearrangement links TRBV5-1 to TRBJ2-1; TRBD2 aligns across 11 bases. The CDR3 has 14 amino acids. The germline CDR1 and CDR2 sequences are SGHRS and YFSETQ. V dropped 1 base and J dropped 9; count of bases not matched to a gene: 3. Written as DNA, the CDR3 is TGCGCCAGCAGCTTGACTAGCGGGAGAGGTGAGCAGTTCTTC. It translates to CASSLTSGRGEQFF.

This rearrangement joins TRBV4-2 to TRBJ2-1, with 7 bases identical to TRBD2. The CDR3 spans 14 residues. J gave up 8 bases and V 4 bases, and 8 bases lay outside the gene matches. The germline CDR1 and CDR2 sequences are LGHNA and YNFKEQ. The DNA for the CDR3 is TGTGCCAGCAGCCTGAGGGAGGGCTCCGATGAGCAGTTCTTC. Protein: CASSLREGSDEQFF.

The CDR3 DNA is TGTGCCAGCAGCGTCGGGACAGGGCCCACGGGGGAGACCCAGTACTTC. This gives the protein CASSVGTGPTGETQYF. The chain employs TRBV9 and TRBJ2-5; 9 bases align to TRBD1. Trimming cost V 2 bases and J 5 bases; bases outside gene matches: 10. CDR3 size: 16 residues. CDR1 is SGDLS and CDR2 is YYNGEE in the germline V gene.

V gene TRBV7-8 combines with J gene TRBJ2-2; D is perhaps TRBD1 or TRBD2 (5 bases each). In germline, CDR1 is SGHVS, CDR2 FQNEAQ. This CDR3 is built from 17 residues. Trimming shortened V by 5 bases and J by 8 bases, and 24 bases separated the two germline ends. CDR3 residues: CASSPRYPGDVEGELFF. The CDR3 coding sequence is TGTGCCAGCAGCCCCCGATATCCTGGGGACGTAGAGGGGGAGCTGTTTTTT.

This chain connects TRBV3-1 to TRBJ2-2; TRBD1 is a possible D gene (6 bases). V shed 4 bases and J shed 1 base, with 16 bases lying between them. CDR3 length: 17 amino acids. The germline gives CDR1 LGHDT, CDR2 YNNKEL (reference sequence). The CDR3: CASSPGRGILNTGELFF. The CDR3 region has the DNA TGTGCCAGCAGCCCCGGAAGGGGGATACTGAACACCGGGGAGCTGTTTTTT.